These 5 T cell receptor beta chains were sequenced from one sample in a study of cytomegalovirus exposure and HLA in healthy donors (dated by TCRdb to about 2017). Library method: the immunoSEQ multiplex PCR assay. For the multiplex PCR, a mixture combining 60 forward primers for TCR Vbeta segments and 13 reverse primers for TCR Jbeta segments was used. TCRdb took this table from immuneACCESS and kept in-frame rearrangements with V and J called. Such tables lack part of the clones; where checked against another copy, unresolved V genes explain under half of the gap, and the rest is unexplained. The sample table contains under 200,000 clones; only one count was recorded for 76% of them. In total, the top ten clones hold roughly 0.82% of the sample. Sequencing used PBMCs. These TCRs come from a female donor in good health and CMV-seronegative.

The chain is built from TRBV10-3 and TRBJ1-5, with 12 bases identical to TRBD1. Germline trimming cut 6 bases from V and 2 bases from J; bases unmatched to any gene: 2. CDR3 length: 15 residues. The germline gives CDR1 ENHRY, CDR2 SYGVKD. CDR3 in amino acids: CAIRGTGGGNQPQHF. CDR3 nucleotide sequence: TGTGCCATCAGAGGGACAGGGGGCGGCAATCAGCCCCAGCATTTT.

This clone was picked up one time. The chain combines TRBV5-1 with TRBJ2-1, with D uncertain. CDR1 SGHRS and CDR2 YFSETQ come from the germline V gene. This CDR3 is 11 amino acids long. The V gene lost 0 bases and the J gene lost 10 bases, with 5 bases spanning the gap. CDR3: CASSLGPEQFF. CDR3 in DNA: TGCGCCAGCAGCTTGGGGCCGGAGCAGTTCTTC.

The chain is built from TRBV7-9 and TRBJ2-5, with D perhaps matching TRBD2 (5 bases). Trimming removed 5 bases from V and 6 bases from J, with 22 bases in between. The CDR3 runs to 16 residues. Germline assignment: CDR1 SEHNR and CDR2 FQNEAQ (reference sequence). CDR3 protein: CASSQTTADPQKTQYF. The CDR3 DNA reads as TGTGCCAGCAGCCAGACTACAGCGGACCCACAGAAGACCCAGTACTTC.

A single count supports this clone. The chain couples TRBV6-5 to TRBJ1-1; TRBD1 aligns across 10 bases. The V gene's germline CDR1 is MNHEY and CDR2 SVGAGI. The J segment lost 6 bases and the V segment lost 3 bases, leaving 10 bases of the junction unmatched. This CDR3 contains 16 residues. The CDR3 DNA follows: TGTGCCAGCAGTTATGGGTCTGGGACAGGGGTATCTGAAGCTTTCTTT. Protein: CASSYGSGTGVSEAFF.

The rearrangement uses TRBV5-1 and TRBJ1-2; 8 nucleotides match TRBD1. The CDR3 has 14 amino acids. Trimming took 2 bases from V and 8 from J; bases not matched to a gene: 8. Germline V gives CDR1 SGHRS, CDR2 YFSETQ. The CDR3 protein is CASSFPRTGRGYTF. The DNA of the CDR3 is TGCGCCAGCAGCTTCCCTCGGACAGGGAGAGGCTACACCTTC.